This T cell receptor (beta chain) was identified during a study of blood T cell repertoires in COVID-19. Study-wide background: Sites across the United States, Italy and Spain contributed samples from acute and convalescent COVID-19.

Authors' methods: Reference gene primer amplification gave nucleated cell count estimates. Profiled with immunoSEQ multiplex PCR; TCRdb holds only in-frame clones, not every one. Clone size and the V and J calls come from that table; the DNA yielded D and trimming. The data contain fewer than 200,000 clones, around 85% of them singletons. Between the trimmed V and J ends, which lost 3 bases and 5 bases, there was a span of 10 bases. The CDR3 has 13 residues. The V gene's germline CDR1 is MNHEY and CDR2 SMNVEV (reference sequence). Sequencing input: PBMCs or T cells enriched from blood (not recorded which). V gene TRBV27 combines with J gene TRBJ1-1, with D maybe TRBD1 (5 bases). The TCR originated in a woman aged 40-49 years with acute COVID-19. CDR3 coding DNA: TGTGCCAGCAGTTTTACAGGTACAACTGAAGCTTTCTTT. Translation: CASSFTGTTEAFF.